The T cell receptor (beta chain) described here comes from a study of T cell responses to AZD1222 COVID-19 vaccine (dated by TCRdb to the early 2020s). At the level of the whole study: AZD1222 recipients whose second dose came at about 4 weeks and those whose second dose came at about 12 weeks were combined into one group, since spike-specific TCR depth and breadth did not differ between the two schedules. A total of 240 or so trial participants underwent TCR sequencing, of whom under 220 had received two doses of AZD1222 and approximately 25 had received two doses of the MenACWY control vaccine. Trial participants were enrolled into age subgroups of 18-55, 56-69 and 70-plus years, which contained around 140, 26 and 57 TCR-sequenced participants, respectively. Results the study describes overall, beyond this receptor: A significant rise in spike-specific TCR breadth and depth was observed after two AZD1222 doses relative to day 0 and relative to MenACWY recipients. CD4 TCRs associated with the vaccine covered the entire spike protein, and the dominant responses were in regions 160-218 and 743-854. Reportedly, almost half of the unique spike-specific TCRs recognized epitopes lying outside the regions that are mutated in the B.1.351 and B.1.1.7 variants. Conclusions about previously exposed vaccinees are limited because only five or six AZD1222 recipients were SARS-CoV-2 seropositive at baseline. Participants were mostly white British, with more females than males. The authors suggested clonal diversity may have been underestimated. Because no samples from the day 14 peak response were available, repertoires could be characterized only after the peak T cell response. The 56-69-year group was small, and its depth increase did not reach significance, likely because of low power.

As for this clone: The specificity of this receptor is unknown. Within one base of it there is no much larger clone, and no base qualities were kept.

The time point label for this specimen denotes: baseline before first vaccination. Vaccinee samples came from UK trials COV001 and COV002, including a single-blind randomized controlled phase 2/3 trial of AZD1222 (ChAdOx1 nCoV-19) in healthy adults. For TCRbeta chain sequencing, PBMC samples were collected from trial participants at day 0 and at day 28 after the second dose. The germline V gene supplies CDR1 MDHEN and CDR2 SYDVKM. V gives up 2 bases and J gives up 0 bases, and the segment between their germline ends measures 8 bases. CDR3 length: 15 amino acids, cysteine to phenylalanine. The entry retains the CDR3 DNA only, 45 bases that are in frame from base 1. The CDR3 regions of human TCRbeta chains were analyzed by immunosequencing. The authors processed their data as follows. Repertoire TCRs were checked for matches against a reference library of SARS-CoV-2-specific TCRs that had been generated using the MIRA antigen-specificity platform. Breadth was defined as the fraction of unique TCRs that were SARS-CoV-2-associated. Depth was defined as the fraction of total T cells that were SARS-CoV-2-associated. Using the MIRA data, each spike-specific TCR was mapped to the spike region that the TCR reacts to and placed in a CD4 or CD8 class. Log10-transformed breadth and depth values were compared by one-way ANOVA with Sidak's multiple comparisons tests. TCRdb limited this immuneACCESS table to in-frame rearrangements with V and J called. A share of clones is missing; checked studies link under half to unresolved V genes, and the rest is unexplained. V, J and clone size were drawn from that table, and D and trimming were deduced from the DNA. In this sample the table shows 100,000 to 150,000 clones, 91% of which occur a single time. Almost 5.5% of the sample goes to the ten largest clones.

The chain links TRBV28 with TRBJ2-1, with no D gene named confidently. This clonotype originated in an adult in good health. The source was peripheral blood, collected on day 0 of AZD1222 vaccination. In nucleotide form, the sequence is TGTGCCAGCAGTTTAAGGTCTGACTCCTACAATGAGCAGTTCTTC. Translated, it reads CASSLRSDSYNEQFF.